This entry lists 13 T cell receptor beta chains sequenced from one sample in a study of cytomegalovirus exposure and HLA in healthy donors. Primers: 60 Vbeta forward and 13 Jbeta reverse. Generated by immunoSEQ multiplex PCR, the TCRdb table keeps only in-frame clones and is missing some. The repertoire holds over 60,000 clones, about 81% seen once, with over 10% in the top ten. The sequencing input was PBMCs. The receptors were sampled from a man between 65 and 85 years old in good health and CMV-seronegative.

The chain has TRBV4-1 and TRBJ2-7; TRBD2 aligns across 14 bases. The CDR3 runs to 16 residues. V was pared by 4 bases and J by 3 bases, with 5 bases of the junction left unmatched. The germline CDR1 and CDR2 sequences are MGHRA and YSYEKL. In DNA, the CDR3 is TGCGCCAGCAGCCCGGGACTAGCGGGGGCCTTCTACGAGCAGTACTTC. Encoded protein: CASSPGLAGAFYEQYF.

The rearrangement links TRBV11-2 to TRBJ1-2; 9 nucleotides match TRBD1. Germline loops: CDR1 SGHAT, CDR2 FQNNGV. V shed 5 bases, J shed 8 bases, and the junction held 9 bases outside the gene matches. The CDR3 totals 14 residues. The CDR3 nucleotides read TGTGCCAGCAGCAAAACCCGACAGGGGGAGGGCTACACCTTC. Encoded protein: CASSKTRQGEGYTF.

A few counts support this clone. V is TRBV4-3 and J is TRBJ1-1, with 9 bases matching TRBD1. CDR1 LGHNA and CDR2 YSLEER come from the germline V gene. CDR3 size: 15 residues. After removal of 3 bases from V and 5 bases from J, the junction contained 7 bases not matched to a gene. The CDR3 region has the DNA TGCGCCAGCAGCCAGGGGACAGGGCGATTTACTGAAGCTTTCTTT. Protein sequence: CASSQGTGRFTEAFF.

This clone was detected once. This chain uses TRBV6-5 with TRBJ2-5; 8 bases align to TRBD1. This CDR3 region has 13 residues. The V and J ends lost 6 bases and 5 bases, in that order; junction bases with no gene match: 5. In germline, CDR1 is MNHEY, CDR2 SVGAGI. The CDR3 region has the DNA TGTGCCAGCAGCCGGACAGGGAAGGAGACCCAGTACTTC. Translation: CASSRTGKETQYF.

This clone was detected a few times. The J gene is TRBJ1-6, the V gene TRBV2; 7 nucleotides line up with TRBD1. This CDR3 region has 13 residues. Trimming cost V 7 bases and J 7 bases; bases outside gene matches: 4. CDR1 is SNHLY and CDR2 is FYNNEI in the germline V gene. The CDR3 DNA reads TGTGCCAGCACCGGGACAGAGAATTCACCCCTCCACTTT. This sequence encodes CASTGTENSPLHF.

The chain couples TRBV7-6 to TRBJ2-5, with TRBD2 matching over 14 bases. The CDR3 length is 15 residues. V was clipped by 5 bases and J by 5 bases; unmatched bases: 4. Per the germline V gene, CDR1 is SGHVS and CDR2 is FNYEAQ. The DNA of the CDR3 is TGTGCCAGCAGCCCGAGACTAGCGGGAGGGGAGACCCAGTACTTC. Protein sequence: CASSPRLAGGETQYF.

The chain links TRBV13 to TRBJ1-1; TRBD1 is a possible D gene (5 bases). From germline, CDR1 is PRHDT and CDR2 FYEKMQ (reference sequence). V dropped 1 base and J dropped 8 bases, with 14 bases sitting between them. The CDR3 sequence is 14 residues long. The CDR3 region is CASSLEGLMGEAFF. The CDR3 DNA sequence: TGTGCCAGCAGCTTAGAGGGGCTAATGGGGGAAGCTTTCTTT. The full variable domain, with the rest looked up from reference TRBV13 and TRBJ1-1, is AAGVIQSPRHLIKEKRETATLKCYPIPRHDTVYWYQQGPGQDPQFLISFYEKMQSDKGSIPDRFSAQQFSDYHSELNMSSLELGDSALYFCASSLEGLMGEAFFGQGTRLTVV.

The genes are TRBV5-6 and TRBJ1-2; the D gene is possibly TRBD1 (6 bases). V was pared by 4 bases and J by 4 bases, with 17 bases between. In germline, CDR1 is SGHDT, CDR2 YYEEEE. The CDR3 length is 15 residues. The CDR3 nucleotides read TGTGCCAGCAGCGTGGGCGACAGGTCTCGCTATGGCTACACCTTC. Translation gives CASSVGDRSRYGYTF.

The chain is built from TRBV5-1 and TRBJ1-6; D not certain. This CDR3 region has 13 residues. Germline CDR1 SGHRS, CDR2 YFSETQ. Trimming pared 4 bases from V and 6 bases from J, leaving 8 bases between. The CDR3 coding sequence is TGCGCCAGCAGCGACGGACTTAATTCACCCCTCCACTTT. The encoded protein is CASSDGLNSPLHF. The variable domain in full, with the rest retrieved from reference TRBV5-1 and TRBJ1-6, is KAGVTQTPRYLIKTRGQQVTLSCSPISGHRSVSWYQQTPGQGLQFLFEYFSETQRNKGNFPGRFSGRQFSNSRSEMNVSTLELGDSALYLCASSDGLNSPLHFGNGTRLTVT.

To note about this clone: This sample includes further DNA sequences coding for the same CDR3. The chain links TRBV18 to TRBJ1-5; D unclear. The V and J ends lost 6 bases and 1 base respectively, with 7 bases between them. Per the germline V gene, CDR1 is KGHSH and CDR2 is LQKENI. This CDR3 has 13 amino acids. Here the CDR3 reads CASSPGSNQPQHF. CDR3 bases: TGTGCCAGCTCTCCGGGGAGCAATCAGCCCCAGCATTTT.

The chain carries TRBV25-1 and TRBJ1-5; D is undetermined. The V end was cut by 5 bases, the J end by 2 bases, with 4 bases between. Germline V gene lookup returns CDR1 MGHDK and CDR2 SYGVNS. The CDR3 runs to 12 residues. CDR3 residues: CASSTGNQPQHF. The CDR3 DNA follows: TGTGCCAGCAGTACGGGCAATCAGCCCCAGCATTTT.

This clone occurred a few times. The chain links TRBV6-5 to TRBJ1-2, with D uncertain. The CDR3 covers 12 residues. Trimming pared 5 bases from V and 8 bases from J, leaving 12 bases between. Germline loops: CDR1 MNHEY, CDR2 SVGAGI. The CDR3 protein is CASSNPTEGYTF. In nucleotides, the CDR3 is TGTGCCAGCAGTAACCCAACCGAGGGCTACACCTTC.

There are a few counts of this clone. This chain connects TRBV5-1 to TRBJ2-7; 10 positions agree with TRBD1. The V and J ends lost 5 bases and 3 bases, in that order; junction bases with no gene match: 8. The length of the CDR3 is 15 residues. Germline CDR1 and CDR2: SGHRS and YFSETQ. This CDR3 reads CASRPTGTGDYEQYF. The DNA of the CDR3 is TGCGCCAGCAGACCGACCGGGACAGGGGACTACGAGCAGTACTTC.